This record covers a single TCR beta chain. V was clipped by 5 bases and J by 4 bases, with 12 bases between them. This CDR3 spans 14 amino acids. CDR1 and CDR2 from the germline V gene are MNHNS and SASEGT. The data were obtained in a study of cytotoxic CD8 clonotypes in ibrutinib-treated CLL. Overall study: The study included 11 relapsed/refractory and 15 treatment-naive patients; about 18 had IGHV unmutated disease.

Measured with immunoSEQ multiplex PCR; TCRdb has only the in-frame clones, and not every one. The repertoire consists of 25,000 to 30,000 clones, with 70% to 90% occurring once and the leading ten covering about 7.8%. This sequence originates from a human donor with chronic lymphocytic leukemia. J is TRBJ1-3 and V is TRBV6-1; D is unresolved. The sequenced sample was PBMCs, obtained after 24 months of ibrutinib treatment. The chain's CDR3 is CASSISGVGNTIYF. The DNA for the CDR3 is TGTGCCAGCAGTATCTCGGGTGTAGGAAACACCATATATTTT.